The 29 T cell receptor beta chains below were found in one sample sequenced in a study of blood T cell repertoires in COVID-19. Method: immunoSEQ multiplex PCR; TCRdb's copy keeps in-frame clones and lacks some. The sample has around 100,000 clones; 65% to 90% are singletons. Sequenced input: PBMCs or T cells enriched from blood (not recorded which). Receptor source: a woman in her forties or fifties who had recovered from COVID-19.

The chain has TRBV2 and TRBJ2-7; 8 bases fit TRBD1. There are 12 residues in the CDR3. Germline assignment: CDR1 SNHLY and CDR2 FYNNEI. V shed 4 bases, J shed 12 bases, and the junction held 8 bases outside the gene matches. CDR3 nucleotide sequence: TGTGCCAGCAGTGCCAACAGGGGGGAAGGGTACTTC. Its protein product is CASSANRGEGYF.

The rearrangement joins TRBV30 to TRBJ1-1; 7 bases are shared with TRBD1. CDR3 length equals 15 residues. Germline assignment: CDR1 GTSNPN and CDR2 SVGIG (reference sequence). V lost 3 bases and J lost 0; bases outside the gene matches: 7. The CDR3 DNA sequence: TGTGCCTGGAGACAGGGGTGGAGGATGAACACTGAAGCTTTCTTT. This translates into CAWRQGWRMNTEAFF.

The genes are TRBV28 and TRBJ1-4, with D possibly matching TRBD1 (6 bases). This CDR3 contains 14 residues. V was shortened by 3 bases and J by 8 bases, with 13 bases between the two germline ends. Germline V gene data show CDR1 as MDHEN and CDR2 as SYDVKM. CDR3 in DNA: TGTGCCAGCAGTTTTCGCAGGGGTGGGGAAAAACTGTTTTTT. It specifies CASSFRRGGEKLFF.

The V call is TRBV7-2, the J call TRBJ1-4; unclear D gene. CDR1 SGHTA and CDR2 FQGNSA come from the germline V gene. CDR3 length equals 14 residues. V was trimmed by 1 base and J by 3 bases, leaving 6 bases between them. The CDR3 loop is CASSLGTANEKLFF. The CDR3 DNA follows: TGTGCCAGCAGCTTAGGAACGGCTAATGAAAAACTGTTTTTT. Full variable domain (outside the CDR3, taken from reference TRBV7-2 and TRBJ1-4): GAGVSQSPSNKVTEKGKDVELRCDPISGHTALYWYRQSLGQGLEFLIYFQGNSAPDKSGLPSDRFSAERTGGSVSTLTIQRTQQEDSAVYLCASSLGTANEKLFFGSGTQLSVL.

This clone was detected a few times. The V gene is TRBV19, the J gene TRBJ2-2; 7 nucleotides align to TRBD2. Germline V gene lookup returns CDR1 LNHDA and CDR2 SQIVND (reference sequence). This CDR3 contains 16 residues. Germline trimming cut 5 bases from V and 3 bases from J; bases unmatched to any gene: 9. Here the CDR3 reads CASSLTWGGYTGELFF. The CDR3 region has the DNA TGTGCCAGTAGTTTAACGTGGGGAGGGTACACCGGGGAGCTGTTTTTT.

This chain connects TRBV5-1 to TRBJ2-3, with a weak D call TRBD2 (5 bases). Germline V gene data show CDR1 as SGHRS and CDR2 as YFSETQ. Trimming pared 3 bases from V and 5 bases from J, leaving 16 bases between. There are 15 residues in the CDR3. As DNA, the CDR3 is TGCGCCAGCAGCTCGCGTTACTTTGGAGGAGATACGCAGTATTTT. Protein sequence: CASSSRYFGGDTQYF.

This sequence joins TRBV28 and TRBJ2-7, with D possibly matching TRBD2 (6 bases). The CDR3 is 17 amino acids. Germline CDR1 is MDHEN and CDR2 is SYDVKM. V was trimmed by 5 bases and J by 5 bases, leaving 25 bases between them. The DNA for the CDR3 is TGTGCCAGCAGTCTCTCGCCTTGGGGGACTTCGGGGAACGAGCAGTACTTC. Translated, it gives CASSLSPWGTSGNEQYF. The variable domain in full, completed from reference TRBV28 and TRBJ2-7, reads DVKVTQSSRYLVKRTGEKVFLECVQDMDHENMFWYRQDPGLGLRLIYFSYDVKMKEKGDIPEGYSVSREKKERFSLILESASTNQTSMYLCASSLSPWGTSGNEQYFGPGTRLTVT.

This sequence joins TRBV7-9 and TRBJ2-3, with TRBD2 matching 8 bases. V shed 5 bases, J shed 1 base, and the junction held 2 bases outside the gene matches. This CDR3 region has 14 residues. Germline CDR1 reads SEHNR; CDR2 reads FQNEAQ (reference sequence). The CDR3 DNA sequence: TGTGCCAGCAGCCCTAGCGGGCGCACAGATACGCAGTATTTT. It specifies CASSPSGRTDTQYF.

This clone was observed a few times. V is TRBV7-9 and J is TRBJ1-1, with D hard to call. This CDR3 is built from 13 residues. Per the germline V gene, CDR1 is SEHNR and CDR2 is FQNEAQ (reference sequence). Trimming cost V 3 bases and J 3 bases, with 8 bases left between them. CDR3 sequence reads: CASSFESDTEAFF. The CDR3 nucleotides read TGTGCCAGCAGCTTTGAGTCGGACACTGAAGCTTTCTTT.

V is TRBV6-5 and J is TRBJ1-2; D is perhaps TRBD1 (6 bases). V lost 5 bases to trimming and J lost 0 bases, with 13 bases between them. CDR3 length: 15 residues. Germline CDR1 reads MNHEY; CDR2 reads SVGAGI. CDR3: CASSPDRRANYGYTF. The CDR3 region has the DNA TGTGCCAGCAGTCCCGACAGGAGAGCTAACTATGGCTACACCTTC.

J is TRBJ1-1 and V is TRBV10-3; the D gene is possibly TRBD1 (5 bases). Germline V lookup: CDR1 ENHRY, CDR2 SYGVKD. This CDR3 region has 13 residues. With 6 bases removed from V and 2 bases from J, the gap between germline ends came to 10 bases. CDR3 nucleotide sequence: TGTGCCATCAGCCAACAGGAAAACACTGAAGCTTTCTTT. It yields the protein CAISQQENTEAFF.

This chain uses TRBV27 with TRBJ2-2, with D maybe TRBD1 (5 bases). Germline CDR1 and CDR2: MNHEY and SMNVEV (reference sequence). This CDR3 comprises 13 residues. Trimming took off 5 bases at V and 5 bases at J, with 9 bases between the two ends. The CDR3 spells CASSIRVTGELFF. CDR3 nucleotides: TGTGCCAGCAGTATCAGGGTAACCGGGGAGCTGTTTTTT.

The chain combines TRBV29-1 with TRBJ2-5, with D possibly matching TRBD1 (5 bases). The CDR3 length is 12 residues. Trimming removed 7 bases at V and 4 bases at J, with 13 bases between. CDR1 is SQVTM and CDR2 is ANQGSEA in the germline V gene. This chain's CDR3 is CSGRQPRETQYF. CDR3 bases: TGCAGCGGCCGACAGCCGAGAGAGACCCAGTACTTC.

This chain links TRBV27 with TRBJ2-7; 9 bases are shared with TRBD1. Germline trimming cut 0 bases from V and 3 bases from J; bases unmatched to any gene: 6. CDR1 is MNHEY and CDR2 is SMNVEV in the germline V gene (reference sequence). This CDR3 is built from 16 residues. The CDR3 is CASSLSTGGIHYEQYF. DNA of the CDR3: TGTGCCAGCAGTTTATCGACAGGGGGTATCCACTACGAGCAGTACTTC.

V gene TRBV27 combines with J gene TRBJ1-3; the D gene is possibly TRBD1 (6 bases). The V end lost 2 bases, the J end lost 2 bases, and 10 bases lay between the germline ends. The CDR3 extends over 15 amino acids. Germline V gene data show CDR1 as MNHEY and CDR2 as SMNVEV (reference sequence). The CDR3 DNA follows: TGTGCCAGCAGTTTACAGTGGGGGCCTGGAAACACCATATATTTT. It codes for CASSLQWGPGNTIYF.

This clone was found a few times. V is TRBV7-9 and J is TRBJ2-1, with TRBD2 matching 12 bases. Germline V gene sequence: CDR1 SEHNR, CDR2 FQNEAQ (reference sequence). This CDR3 has 17 residues. The trim removed 4 bases at V and 6 bases at J, leaving 10 bases unmatched. CDR3 nucleotides: TGTGCCAGCAGCTCCGGACTAGCGGGATTGCCTGGCAATGAGCAGTTCTTC. It specifies CASSSGLAGLPGNEQFF.

This clone has just one count. The rearrangement uses TRBV10-1 and TRBJ2-1, with D maybe TRBD2 (5 bases). Per the germline V gene, CDR1 is WNHNN and CDR2 is SYGVQD (reference sequence). V was trimmed by 6 bases and J by 0 bases, leaving 12 bases between them. The CDR3 runs to 15 residues. Here the CDR3 DNA reads TGCGCCAGCAGCCCCGGGGTGACCTCCTACAATGAGCAGTTCTTC. This encodes CASSPGVTSYNEQFF.

The J gene is TRBJ1-1, the V gene TRBV7-3; perhaps TRBD1 as D (6 bases). Germline values: CDR1 SGHTA, CDR2 FQGTGA. Trimming removed 6 bases from V and 2 bases from J, with 10 bases in between. This CDR3 has 13 amino acids. CDR3 region: CASSPDSNTEAFF. In nucleotides, the CDR3 is TGTGCCAGCAGTCCGGACAGCAACACTGAAGCTTTCTTT.

The chain couples TRBV6-5 to TRBJ2-3; no clear D. The V end lost 10 bases, the J end lost 1 base, and 3 bases lay between the germline ends. Germline loops: CDR1 MNHEY, CDR2 SVGAGI. The CDR3 runs 10 residues. CDR3 in amino acids: CATGTDTQYF. The CDR3 DNA sequence: TGTGCCACCGGCACAGATACGCAGTATTTT.

This clone appeared once. The V gene is TRBV19, the J gene TRBJ1-5, with 7 bases matching TRBD1. CDR3 length: 14 residues. The V and J ends lost 8 bases and 4 bases, in that order; junction bases with no gene match: 8. The germline V gene encodes CDR1 LNHDA and CDR2 SQIVND (reference sequence). The CDR3 DNA is TGTGCCAGTTATCGACAGGGTTCTAATCAGCCCCAGCATTTT. Protein product: CASYRQGSNQPQHF.

The chain recombines TRBV25-1 with TRBJ2-5, with 9 bases aligning to TRBD1. This CDR3 is built from 16 residues. After removal of 3 bases from V and 2 bases from J, the junction contained 7 bases not matched to a gene. The germline gives CDR1 MGHDK, CDR2 SYGVNS. The DNA for the CDR3 is TGTGCCAGCAGTGACAGTCGACAGGGGGTTCAAGAGACCCAGTACTTC. This codes for CASSDSRQGVQETQYF.

The J gene is TRBJ2-3, the V gene TRBV5-5, with TRBD2 matching over 12 bases. Germline V gives CDR1 SGHKS, CDR2 YYEKEE (reference sequence). V dropped 4 bases and J dropped 6; count of bases not matched to a gene: 9. The CDR3 length is 16 residues. The CDR3 sequence: CASSHETSGSGDTQYF. The CDR3 DNA follows: TGTGCCAGCAGCCACGAGACTAGCGGGAGTGGGGATACGCAGTATTTT.

This chain uses TRBV5-5 with TRBJ1-6, with 7 nucleotides matching TRBD1. V trimming: 0 bases; J trimming: 8 bases; junction bases outside the gene matches: 5. The CDR3 length is 15 residues. Germline V gene lookup returns CDR1 SGHKS and CDR2 YYEKEE (reference sequence). CDR3 nucleotides: TGTGCCAGCAGCTTGGCAGCAGGGGGGTATTCACCCCTCCACTTT. Translating gives CASSLAAGGYSPLHF.

The V and J genes are TRBV14 and TRBJ1-6; D unresolved. This CDR3 contains 12 residues. In germline, CDR1 is SGHDN, CDR2 FVKESK. V dropped 6 bases and J dropped 9 bases, with 9 bases sitting between them. Here the CDR3 DNA reads TGTGCCAGCAGTAGCCGGGGTTCACCCCTCCACTTT. Encoded protein: CASSSRGSPLHF. The whole variable domain, filled in from reference TRBV14 and TRBJ1-6, reads EAGVTQFPSHSVIEKGQTVTLRCDPISGHDNLYWYRRVMGKEIKFLLHFVKESKQDESGMPNNRFLAERTGGTYSTLKVQPAELEDSGVYFCASSSRGSPLHFGNGTRLTVT.

The V and J genes are TRBV3-1 (or the pseudogene TRBV3-2) and TRBJ2-1; D possibly corresponds to TRBD2 (5 bases). CDR3 length: 16 residues. V was cut by 3 bases and J by 6 bases, with 18 bases left in between. Germline V gene data show CDR1 as LGHDT and CDR2 as YNNKEL (reference sequence). CDR3 in DNA: TGTGCCAGCAGCCATACTCCGGGGTCCTTCTTCAATGAGCAGTTCTTC. It encodes CASSHTPGSFFNEQFF.

The chain employs TRBV2 and TRBJ2-7; a possible D gene is TRBD2 (5 bases). Germline V CDR1 and CDR2: SNHLY, FYNNEI. The CDR3 has 14 amino acids. Trimming stripped 6 bases from V and 6 bases from J, with 18 bases between. CDR3 nucleotides: TGTGCCAGCAGACAATCGGGCGGAGGTTTCGAGCAGTACTTC. This translates into CASRQSGGGFEQYF.

The rearrangement uses TRBV28 and TRBJ1-5; TRBD1 might be the D (6 bases). Germline CDR1 reads MDHEN; CDR2 reads SYDVKM. This CDR3 region has 20 residues. Trimming took off 2 bases at V and 3 bases at J, with 26 bases between the two ends. The CDR3 spells CASSLETGPTTIIINQPQHF. CDR3 in DNA: TGTGCCAGCAGTTTAGAAACAGGGCCTACCACTATAATCATCAATCAGCCCCAGCATTTT.

The chain employs TRBV5-1 and TRBJ2-3; D remains ambiguous. The CDR3 sequence is 15 residues long. Trimming stripped 0 bases from V and 5 bases from J, with 13 bases between. Germline V lookup: CDR1 SGHRS, CDR2 YFSETQ. CDR3 bases: TGCGCCAGCAGCTTGGCCAGGATCCCAGGAGATACGCAGTATTTT. Translated, it gives CASSLARIPGDTQYF.

This chain links TRBV27 with TRBJ1-4; tentatively, D is TRBD1 (5 bases). V was clipped by 0 bases and J by 6 bases, with 11 bases between them. The CDR3 runs to 15 residues. Germline assignment: CDR1 MNHEY and CDR2 SMNVEV (reference sequence). CDR3 sequence reads: CASSLSVQGYEKLFF. In DNA form, the CDR3 reads TGTGCCAGCAGTTTATCCGTGCAGGGATATGAAAAACTGTTTTTT.